This is a list of T cell receptor beta chains from one sample in a study of a mutant IDH1 vaccine in newly diagnosed glioma. The table came from immunoSEQ multiplex PCR; TCRdb's copy has only in-frame clones and leaves some out. The data show 50,000 to 70,000 clones, with 70% to 90% seen just once and about 1.6% held by the top ten. Their specific antigens are unknown. Sequencing used PBMCs, obtained from a glioma patient whose treatment included an IDH1 peptide vaccine. The receptors stem from a man between 40 and 49 years old with glioma. Both conserved end residues are part of each CDR3. D genes are given only for firm matches. Clone size is stated in some rows and not others, as once, few, many or a class when expanded.

D gene	V gene	J gene	clone size	CDR3 protein	CDR3 DNA
.	TRBV10-3	TRBJ2-2	once	CAISDVGGELFF	TGTGCCATCAGTGACGTGGGCGGGGAGCTGTTTTTT
.	TRBV4-2	TRBJ2-5	.	CASSQGAGAQETQYF	TGTGCCAGCAGCCAAGGGGCAGGGGCCCAAGAGACCCAGTACTTC
.	TRBV2	TRBJ1-5	.	CASSENQGSQPQHF	TGTGCCAGCAGTGAAAATCAGGGTAGCCAGCCCCAGCATTTT
TRBD1	TRBV27	TRBJ1-2	.	CASSPRQGYYGYTF	TGTGCCAGCAGTCCCCGACAGGGATATTATGGCTACACCTTC
.	TRBV4-3	TRBJ1-2	.	CASSQDRTAYGYTF	TGCGCCAGCAGCCAAGATAGGACAGCCTATGGCTACACCTTC
.	TRBV19	TRBJ1-2	.	CARFQGRRGYTF	TGTGCCAGGTTTCAGGGAAGGAGAGGCTACACCTTC
.	TRBV13	TRBJ1-1	.	CASTYGSGRNTEAFF	TGTGCCAGCACCTATGGCTCAGGGAGGAACACTGAAGCTTTCTTT
.	TRBV6-5	TRBJ2-7	few	CASSYWGGEQYF	TGTGCCAGCAGTTACTGGGGCGGCGAGCAGTACTTC
TRBD2	TRBV19	TRBJ2-1	few	CASTPGLADYRYNEQFF	TGTGCCAGTACCCCAGGACTAGCGGATTATCGCTACAATGAGCAGTTCTTC
TRBD2	TRBV10-3	TRBJ2-1	.	CAIRTSGSSYNEQFF	TGTGCCATCAGGACTAGCGGGAGCTCCTACAATGAGCAGTTCTTC
.	TRBV6-1	TRBJ1-2	.	CASSEAVHNYGYTF	TGTGCCAGCAGTGAAGCGGTACACAACTATGGCTACACCTTC
.	TRBV5-3	TRBJ1-2	.	CARSLRHRGGNYGYTF	TGTGCCAGAAGCTTGCGGCACCGGGGGGGTAACTATGGCTACACCTTC
.	TRBV11-2	TRBJ2-5	.	CASSLGGAGRRETQYF	TGTGCCAGCAGCTTAGGAGGCGCAGGGCGTCGGGAGACCCAGTACTTC
.	TRBV29-1	TRBJ2-3	.	CSVGVETQYF	TGCAGCGTTGGGGTCGAGACGCAGTATTTT
TRBD2	TRBV29-1	TRBJ2-1	few	CSVRTSTLYNEQFF	TGCAGCGTTAGGACTAGCACGTTGTACAATGAGCAGTTCTTC
.	TRBV29-1	TRBJ2-2	once	CSVPGNAWTGELFF	TGCAGCGTCCCCGGGAACGCTTGGACCGGGGAGCTGTTTTTT
.	TRBV13	TRBJ2-1	.	CASSLLLGAEQFF	TGTGCCAGCAGCTTATTGTTGGGTGCTGAGCAGTTCTTC
.	TRBV18	TRBJ1-5	few	CASSPGVSNQPQHF	TGTGCCAGCTCACCAGGGGTTAGCAATCAGCCCCAGCATTTT
TRBD2	TRBV7-9	TRBJ2-2	.	CASSLWDYPTGELFF	TGTGCCAGCAGCTTATGGGACTACCCAACCGGGGAGCTGTTTTTT
.	TRBV7-9	TRBJ2-2	.	CASSLDLTASLAGELFF	TGTGCCAGCAGCTTAGATCTTACGGCTAGCTTGGCCGGGGAGCTGTTTTTT
.	TRBV28	TRBJ1-2	.	CASKGRSINYGYTF	TGTGCCAGCAAAGGGAGGTCCATTAACTATGGCTACACCTTC
.	TRBV9	TRBJ2-7	.	CASSVTGLGYEQYF	TGTGCCAGCAGCGTTACGGGTCTCGGTTACGAGCAGTACTTC
.	TRBV5-4	TRBJ1-3	.	CASSLAPGDTIYF	TGTGCCAGCAGCTTGGCGCCGGGGGACACCATATATTTT
.	TRBV10-3	TRBJ2-1	.	CAISDSAPAYNEQFF	TGTGCCATCAGTGACAGTGCCCCGGCCTACAATGAGCAGTTCTTC
.	TRBV7-9	TRBJ1-2	.	CASAGFRGNYGYTF	TGTGCCAGCGCGGGTTTTCGGGGCAACTATGGCTACACCTTC
TRBD1	TRBV27	TRBJ2-7	few	CASSLGQGLREQYF	TGTGCCAGCAGTTTGGGACAGGGGTTACGTGAGCAGTACTTC
.	TRBV10-3	TRBJ2-7	.	CAISESWGGGEQYF	TGTGCCATCAGTGAGTCGTGGGGAGGCGGCGAGCAGTACTTC
.	TRBV4-2	TRBJ2-1	.	CASSQVNGDEQFF	TGTGCCAGCAGCCAAGTAAATGGGGATGAGCAGTTCTTC
.	TRBV6-5	TRBJ2-7	once	CASSYAINERQYF	TGTGCCAGCAGTTACGCGATAAACGAGCGGCAGTACTTC
.	TRBV12-5	TRBJ2-1	.	CASGLVMDGTIGGEQFF	TGTGCTAGTGGTTTGGTAATGGATGGTACGATTGGAGGGGAGCAGTTCTTC
.	TRBV19	TRBJ1-2	.	CASIGVGDPNYGYTF	TGTGCCAGTATAGGCGTGGGGGACCCTAACTATGGCTACACCTTC
.	TRBV9	TRBJ1-2	.	CASSVVGGSTYGYTF	TGTGCCAGCAGCGTAGTGGGGGGCAGCACCTATGGCTACACCTTC
.	TRBV27	TRBJ1-2	.	CASSTGYDNYGYTF	TGTGCCAGCAGTACAGGGTACGATAACTATGGCTACACCTTC
.	TRBV7-8	TRBJ2-1	.	CASSSPGSTYNEQFF	TGTGCCAGCAGCTCCCCCGGATCAACATACAATGAGCAGTTCTTC
.	TRBV6-5	TRBJ2-3	.	CASTISPQGTDTQYF	TGTGCCAGCACCATAAGCCCCCAGGGCACAGATACGCAGTATTTT
TRBD2	TRBV4-2	TRBJ2-3	few	CASSGLAVTDTQYF	TGTGCCAGCAGCGGGCTAGCGGTAACAGATACGCAGTATTTT
TRBD2	TRBV28	TRBJ2-2	.	CASSPISGTSANTGELFF	TGTGCCAGCAGTCCAATTTCTGGGACTAGCGCAAACACCGGGGAGCTGTTTTTT
TRBD2	TRBV19	TRBJ2-1	few	CASRGRAGAYNEQFF	TGTGCCAGTAGGGGTCGAGCGGGAGCTTACAATGAGCAGTTCTTC
.	TRBV7-2	TRBJ2-7	once	CASSSPPAGPYEQYF	TGTGCCAGCAGCTCCCCCCCTGCAGGGCCGTACGAGCAGTACTTC
.	TRBV29-1	TRBJ1-4	.	CSVARQEGEKLFF	TGCAGCGTTGCACGACAGGAAGGCGAAAAACTGTTTTTT
.	TRBV11-1	TRBJ2-1	.	CASSLGGSGFF	TGTGCCAGCAGCTTAGGAGGTTCGGGATTCTTC
TRBD1	TRBV10-3	TRBJ1-3	.	CAITTDRGAGNTIYF	TGTGCCATCACCACGGACAGGGGGGCTGGAAACACCATATATTTT
.	TRBV7-2	TRBJ2-7	.	CASSPQLGRDEQYF	TGTGCCAGCAGCCCTCAACTGGGCCGCGACGAGCAGTACTTC
.	TRBV19	TRBJ1-2	.	CASRPVGTHYGYTF	TGTGCCAGTAGGCCCGTGGGGACCCACTATGGCTACACCTTC
TRBD1	TRBV9	TRBJ1-1	few	CASSVRDRGNTEAFF	TGTGCCAGCAGCGTCCGGGACAGGGGGAACACTGAAGCTTTCTTT
.	TRBV4-1	TRBJ2-7	.	CASSQFPGYEQYF	TGCGCCAGCAGCCAATTCCCTGGTTACGAGCAGTACTTC
.	TRBV6-1	TRBJ1-2	few	CANIIVTGAGGYTF	TGTGCCAACATCATTGTAACGGGGGCGGGAGGCTACACCTTC
TRBD1	TRBV7-9	TRBJ1-1	.	CASSPKPTGSEAFF	TGTGCCAGCAGCCCTAAACCGACAGGGTCTGAAGCTTTCTTT
.	TRBV5-6	TRBJ1-5	.	CASSFYGDSNQPQHF	TGTGCCAGCAGCTTTTATGGGGATAGCAATCAGCCCCAGCATTTT
TRBD1	TRBV5-4	TRBJ1-2	.	CASSDSGQGGLGYTF	TGTGCCAGCAGCGACTCGGGACAGGGGGGGCTCGGCTACACCTTC
.	TRBV20-1	TRBJ2-7	.	CSARRRTEQYF	TGCAGTGCTAGACGAAGGACGGAGCAGTACTTC
.	TRBV10-3	TRBJ2-1	.	CATYPGVNNEQFF	TGTGCCACCTATCCAGGGGTAAACAATGAGCAGTTCTTC
TRBD2	TRBV23-1	TRBJ2-7	.	CASSQIGTSGSSYEQYF	TGCGCCAGCAGTCAAATCGGGACTAGCGGGTCTTCCTACGAGCAGTACTTC
.	TRBV5-1	TRBJ2-7	few	CASSFRTEQDEQYF	TGCGCCAGCAGCTTCCGTACAGAACAAGACGAGCAGTACTTC
TRBD2	TRBV7-2	TRBJ2-7	.	CASSLQLAGGPGEQYF	TGTGCCAGCAGCCTTCAACTAGCGGGAGGGCCGGGGGAGCAGTACTTC
.	TRBV4-2	TRBJ2-7	few	CASSQDNGTPTYEQYF	TGTGCCAGCAGCCAAGATAACGGGACTCCTACCTACGAGCAGTACTTC
.	TRBV15	TRBJ2-5	.	CATSRAGDWEQKETQYF	TGTGCCACCAGCAGAGCCGGAGATTGGGAGCAGAAAGAGACCCAGTACTTC
.	TRBV29-1	TRBJ2-1	.	CSVEITLHRFF	TGCAGCGTTGAAATAACCCTGCACAGGTTCTTC
.	TRBV5-1	TRBJ2-5	.	CASSFGGLETQYF	TGCGCCAGCAGCTTTGGGGGGTTGGAGACCCAGTACTTC